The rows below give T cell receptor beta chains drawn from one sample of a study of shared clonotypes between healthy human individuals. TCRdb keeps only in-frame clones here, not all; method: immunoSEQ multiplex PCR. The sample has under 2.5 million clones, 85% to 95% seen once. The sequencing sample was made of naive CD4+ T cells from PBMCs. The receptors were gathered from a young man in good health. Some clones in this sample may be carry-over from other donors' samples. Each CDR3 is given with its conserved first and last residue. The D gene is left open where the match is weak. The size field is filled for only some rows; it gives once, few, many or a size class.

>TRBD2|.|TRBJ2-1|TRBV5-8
CASSQKAGGRGNEQFF
TGTGCCAGCAGCCAAAAGGCCGGCGGGAGGGGGAATGAGCAGTTCTTC
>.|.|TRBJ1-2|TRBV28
CASSLGQTYGYTF
TGTGCCAGCAGTTTAGGGCAGACCTATGGCTACACCTTC
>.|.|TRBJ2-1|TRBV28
CASGLRDEQFF
TGTGCCAGTGGGCTTCGGGATGAGCAGTTCTTC
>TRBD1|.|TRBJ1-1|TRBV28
CASVTGLNTEAFF
TGTGCCAGCGTGACAGGGCTGAACACTGAAGCTTTCTTT
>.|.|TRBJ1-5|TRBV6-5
CASRREGQGNQPQHF
TGTGCCAGCAGGCGAGAGGGGCAGGGCAATCAGCCCCAGCATTTT
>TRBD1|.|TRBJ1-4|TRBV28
CATGTVEEKLFF
TGTGCCACCGGGACAGTCGAGGAAAAACTGTTTTTT
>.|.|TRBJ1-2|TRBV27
CASRYRAGYGYTF
TGTGCCAGCAGGTACAGGGCGGGCTATGGCTACACCTTC
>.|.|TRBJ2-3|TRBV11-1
CASSRASFSTDTQYF
TGTGCCAGCAGCCGGGCTAGCTTTAGCACAGATACGCAGTATTTT
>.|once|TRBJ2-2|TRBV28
CASSSPGFEFTGELFF
TGTGCCAGCAGTTCCCCAGGTTTCGAATTCACCGGGGAGCTGTTTTTT
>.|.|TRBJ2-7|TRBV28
CASSPGGRGLYEQYF
TGTGCCAGCTCTCCCGGGGGACGGGGATTATACGAGCAGTACTTC
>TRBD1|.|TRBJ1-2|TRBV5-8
CASSLAGGTGVYGYTF
TGTGCCAGCAGCTTGGCCGGGGGGACAGGGGTCTATGGCTACACCTTC
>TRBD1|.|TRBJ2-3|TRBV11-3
CASSPGQTDTQYF
TGTGCCAGCAGCCCGGGACAGACAGATACGCAGTATTTT
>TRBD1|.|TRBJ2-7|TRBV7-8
CASSQQGSSYEQYF
TGTGCCAGCAGCCAACAGGGGAGCTCCTACGAGCAGTACTTC
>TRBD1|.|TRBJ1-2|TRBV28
CASSSPGTGRGANYGYTF
TGTGCCAGCAGTTCCCCCGGGACAGGGAGGGGTGCTAACTATGGCTACACCTTC
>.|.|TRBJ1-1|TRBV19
CASSRGNTEAFF
TGTGCCAGTAGTAGGGGGAACACTGAAGCTTTCTTT
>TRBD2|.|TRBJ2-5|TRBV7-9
CASSQGTSAETQYF
TGTGCCAGCAGCCAGGGGACTAGTGCGGAGACCCAGTACTTC
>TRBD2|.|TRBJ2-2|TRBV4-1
CASSQDGGGNTGELFF
TGCGCCAGCAGCCAAGATGGGGGGGGTAACACCGGGGAGCTGTTTTTT
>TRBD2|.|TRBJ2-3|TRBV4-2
CASSQAYLAGGGHGTDTQYF
TGTGCCAGCAGCCAAGCATATCTAGCGGGAGGGGGGCACGGCACAGATACGCAGTATTTT
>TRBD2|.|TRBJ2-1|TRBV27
CASRGAGTSTVEQFF
TGTGCCAGCAGGGGCGCCGGGACTAGTACCGTTGAGCAGTTCTTC
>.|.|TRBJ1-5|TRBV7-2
CASSEGPNQPQHF
TGTGCCAGCAGCGAAGGGCCTAATCAGCCCCAGCATTTT
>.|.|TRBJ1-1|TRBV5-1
CASSSLTRENTEAFF
TGCGCCAGCAGCTCCCTCACGAGGGAGAACACTGAAGCTTTCTTT
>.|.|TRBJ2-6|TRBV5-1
CASSRSTGDSGANVLTF
TGCGCCAGCAGCCGATCAACAGGAGACTCTGGGGCCAACGTCCTGACTTTC
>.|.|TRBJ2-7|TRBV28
CASRDWGAWTTSEQYF
TGTGCCAGCAGGGATTGGGGGGCATGGACTACTTCCGAGCAGTACTTC
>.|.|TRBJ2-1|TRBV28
CASSFDRDAGSYNEQFF
TGTGCCAGCAGTTTCGACCGGGACGCAGGCTCCTACAATGAGCAGTTCTTC
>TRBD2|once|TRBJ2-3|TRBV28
CAISGRSTDTQYF
TGTGCCATCAGCGGGAGATCCACAGATACGCAGTATTTT
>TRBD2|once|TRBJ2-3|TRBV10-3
CAISETGTTDTQYF
TGTGCCATCAGTGAAACCGGGACTACGGATACGCAGTATTTT
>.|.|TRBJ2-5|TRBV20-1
CKLHRQETQYF
TGCAAACTGCATAGGCAAGAGACCCAGTACTTC
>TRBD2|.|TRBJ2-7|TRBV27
CASSSSASGMYYEQYF
TGTGCCAGCAGTTCCTCGGCTAGCGGGATGTACTACGAGCAGTACTTC
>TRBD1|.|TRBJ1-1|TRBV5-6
CASSGRTGGGTEAFF
TGTGCCAGCAGCGGGCGGACAGGGGGAGGCACTGAAGCTTTCTTT
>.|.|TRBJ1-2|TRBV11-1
CASSRFRTDGYTF
TGTGCCAGCAGCCGCTTCAGGACGGATGGCTACACCTTC
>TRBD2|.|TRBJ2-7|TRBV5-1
CASSLMPSGSYEQYF
TGCGCCAGCAGCTTAATGCCTAGCGGGAGTTACGAGCAGTACTTC
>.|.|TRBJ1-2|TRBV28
CASSRGGTEGYYGYTF
TGTGCCAGCAGTAGGGGGGGAACGGAAGGGTACTATGGCTACACCTTC
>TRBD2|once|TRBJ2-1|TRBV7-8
CASSASSGRYNEQFF
TGTGCCAGTTCTGCCTCTAGCGGGAGGTACAATGAGCAGTTCTTC
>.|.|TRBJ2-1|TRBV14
CASSPSTTGRPFNNEQFF
TGTGCCAGCAGCCCCTCTACCACTGGGAGGCCCTTTAACAATGAGCAGTTCTTC
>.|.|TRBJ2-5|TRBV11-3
CASSSGGDRVKETQYF
TGTGCCAGCAGCTCGGGGGGTGACAGGGTGAAAGAGACCCAGTACTTC
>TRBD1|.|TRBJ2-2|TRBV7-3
CASSRGTGQTQTGELFF
TGTGCCAGCAGCCGCGGGACAGGTCAAACTCAGACCGGGGAGCTGTTTTTT
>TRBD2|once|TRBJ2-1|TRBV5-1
CASSSTSGRAVDEQFF
TGCGCCAGCAGCAGTACTAGCGGGAGGGCAGTGGATGAGCAGTTCTTC
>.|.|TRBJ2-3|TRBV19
CASSNTGTADTQYF
TGTGCCAGTAGCAACACCGGGACGGCAGATACGCAGTATTTT
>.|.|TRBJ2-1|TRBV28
CASSEEYNEQFF
TGTGCCAGCAGTGAGGAATACAATGAGCAGTTCTTC
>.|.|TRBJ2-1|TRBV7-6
CASSRQTAYGIYNEQFF
TGTGCCAGCAGTCGTCAAACGGCCTATGGTATCTACAATGAGCAGTTCTTC
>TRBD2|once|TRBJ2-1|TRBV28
CASSFQSGTRTGNEQFF
TGTGCCAGCAGTTTTCAGAGCGGGACGAGAACGGGCAATGAGCAGTTCTTC
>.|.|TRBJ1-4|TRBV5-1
CASSPEGGASEKLFF
TGCGCCAGCAGCCCAGAGGGGGGGGCCAGCGAAAAACTGTTTTTT
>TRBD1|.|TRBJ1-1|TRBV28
CASSLPGQTNTEAFF
TGTGCCAGCAGTTTACCGGGACAGACGAACACTGAAGCTTTCTTT
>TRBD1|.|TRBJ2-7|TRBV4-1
CASRRVGTGSYEQYF
TGCGCCAGCAGACGAGTAGGGACAGGCTCCTACGAGCAGTACTTC
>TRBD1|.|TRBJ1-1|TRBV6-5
CASKTGYFEAFF
TGTGCCAGCAAGACAGGGTACTTTGAAGCTTTCTTT
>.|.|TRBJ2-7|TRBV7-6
CASSLFPGKTYEQYF
TGTGCCAGCAGCTTATTCCCCGGGAAAACCTACGAGCAGTACTTC
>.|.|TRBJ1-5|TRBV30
CAWSVVENQPQHF
TGTGCCTGGAGTGTAGTGGAGAATCAGCCCCAGCATTTT
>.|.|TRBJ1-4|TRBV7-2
CASSLGGLSEKLFF
TGTGCCAGCAGCTTGGGAGGGTTAAGTGAAAAACTGTTTTTT
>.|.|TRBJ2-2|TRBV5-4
CASSPAAGTNTGELFF
TGTGCCAGCAGCCCCGCTGCGGGGACGAACACCGGGGAGCTGTTTTTT